The subject of this entry is one T cell receptor beta chain. Its target is unknown. Only in-frame clones appear in the TCRdb table, and some are missing; sequencing was by immunoSEQ multiplex PCR. The data show about 83,000 clones, 95% to 98% seen once. The entry originates in a study of Tregs in tolerant kidney transplant recipients. Regarding the study as a whole: The most relevant donor-specific Treg TCRbeta repertoire apparently came from expansion with activated donor B cells. This study did not directly address biological reproducibility.

CDR3 length equals 13 residues. Germline lookup yields CDR1 SGHTA and CDR2 FQGNSA. The V and J ends lost 11 bases and 3 bases respectively, with 17 bases between them. CD4+CD25+CD127- Tregs, CD4+CD25- non-Tregs, CD4 and CD8 cells were sorted. J is TRBJ2-7 and V is TRBV7-2, with D perhaps TRBD2 (5 bases). The receptor's source is a human donor who received a combined kidney and bone marrow transplant. Here the sequenced sample was CD4+ T cells from blood, taken before the transplant. CDR3 residues: CASTRTQDYEQYF. CDR3 coding DNA: TGTGCCTCTACTAGGACTCAGGACTACGAGCAGTACTTC.